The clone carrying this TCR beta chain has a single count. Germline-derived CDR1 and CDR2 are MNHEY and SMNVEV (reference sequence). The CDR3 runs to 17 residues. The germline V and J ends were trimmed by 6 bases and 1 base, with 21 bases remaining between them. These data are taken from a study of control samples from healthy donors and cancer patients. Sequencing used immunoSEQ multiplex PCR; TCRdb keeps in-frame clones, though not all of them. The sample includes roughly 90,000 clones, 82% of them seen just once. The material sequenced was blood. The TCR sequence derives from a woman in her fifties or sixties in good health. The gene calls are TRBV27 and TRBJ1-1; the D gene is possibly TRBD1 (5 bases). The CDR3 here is CASREGKWSTRNTEAFF. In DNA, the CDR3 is TGTGCCAGCAGGGAGGGGAAGTGGTCAACTCGGAACACTGAAGCTTTCTTT.